This T cell receptor (beta chain) was sequenced in a study of CD8 T cells in ankylosing spondylitis (dated by TCRdb to about 2017). For context, the study as a whole: To find TCR variants linked to disease, the study profiled T cell receptor beta repertoires in ankylosing spondylitis patients and healthy donors. In total, the full study cohort was made up of 100 to 140 healthy donors and 20 to 25 ankylosing spondylitis patients. Peripheral blood was sampled, and synovial fluid was additionally collected from ankylosing spondylitis patients. Study-level results and caveats: According to the report, matched synovial fluid samples from ankylosing spondylitis patients were significantly enriched for the disease-linked clones. A TCR beta motif made up of several highly homologous amino acid variants appeared to be characteristic of blood from ankylosing spondylitis patients. Some TCR beta motif variants had previously been reported in synovial fluid and blood of reactive arthritis patients, which suggested common disease-initiation mechanisms. In peripheral blood, the disease-linked clones were found at relatively low frequencies and had a CD8+ phenotype.

The sequencing machine was an Illumina HiSeq 2500. Quantitative 5'-RACE with molecular barcodes was the method used to prepare the TCR beta libraries. The source study handled its data this way. To identify disease-linked TCR variants, a new computational method was used, one built on a probabilistic model of VDJ rearrangement. TCRdb redid the processing of the public reads, applying fastp at Q25 and MiXCR, and retained in-frame beta chains. One record per CDR3 amino acid sequence lists the most common genes and DNA. For this entry, the V and J calls and clone size follow TCRdb and not the study's own pipeline. In all, the sample holds under 250,000 distinct CDR3 sequences, and 10% to 13% of those were seen once. The ten largest clones represent 2% to 3% of the sample. V lost 4 bases and J lost 0 bases, and the count of bases not matched to a germline gene is 6. The germline V gene yields SGHRS for CDR1 and YFSETQ for CDR2. Reading from cysteine to phenylalanine, the CDR3 counts 16 amino acids. Just the 48-base CDR3 DNA is kept, in frame starting at base 1.

A word on this clonotype: No antigen is known for it. No much larger clone is present one base from it, and per-base qualities are unavailable.

This clonotype was obtained from a male donor with ankylosing spondylitis or in good health (not recorded which). The chain is assembled from TRBV5-1 and TRBJ2-1; 8 bases in the junction line up with TRBD2. Source material: blood, either unsorted or a sorted T cell fraction (not recorded which). CDR3 protein: CASSGTGGVSYNEQFF. The DNA sequence is as follows: TGCGCCAGCAGCGGGACGGGGGGGGTCTCCTACAATGAGCAGTTCTTC. Extended through the reference TRBV5-1 and TRBJ2-1 proteins, this CDR3 yields the full variable domain: KAGVTQTPRYLIKTRGQQVTLSCSPISGHRSVSWYQQTPGQGLQFLFEYFSETQRNKGNFPGRFSGRQFSNSRSEMNVSTLELGDSALYLCASSGTGGVSYNEQFFGPGTRLTVL.